Listed here is a single T cell receptor beta chain. These data are taken from a study of blood T cell repertoires in COVID-19. As for the study in general: There were acute and convalescent COVID-19 samples, and they came from the United States, Italy and Spain. The cDNA or gDNA used as material had been derived from T cells, B-cell-depleted T cells, or PBMCs.

Seattle patients were enrolled during active infection and followed longitudinally. The CDR3 is 13 residues long. V was trimmed by 4 bases and J by 0 bases, leaving 6 bases between them. CDR1 is ENHRY and CDR2 is SYGVKD in the germline V gene. Per the authors' pipeline: Reference gene primer amplification yielded estimated nucleated cell counts. TCRdb keeps only in-frame clones here, not all; method: immunoSEQ multiplex PCR. The V and J calls and clone size were taken over from that table, and D and trimming were inferred from the DNA. The sample includes 150,000 to 200,000 clones, less than 85% of them seen just once.

The receptor was isolated from a woman in her thirties or forties with COVID-19, enrolled during active disease. The chain recombines TRBV10-3 with TRBJ2-5, with D unclear. Material: peripheral blood. The CDR3 DNA reads as TGTGCCATCAGTGGAGAGCACCAAGAGACCCAGTACTTC. Its translation is CAISGEHQETQYF.